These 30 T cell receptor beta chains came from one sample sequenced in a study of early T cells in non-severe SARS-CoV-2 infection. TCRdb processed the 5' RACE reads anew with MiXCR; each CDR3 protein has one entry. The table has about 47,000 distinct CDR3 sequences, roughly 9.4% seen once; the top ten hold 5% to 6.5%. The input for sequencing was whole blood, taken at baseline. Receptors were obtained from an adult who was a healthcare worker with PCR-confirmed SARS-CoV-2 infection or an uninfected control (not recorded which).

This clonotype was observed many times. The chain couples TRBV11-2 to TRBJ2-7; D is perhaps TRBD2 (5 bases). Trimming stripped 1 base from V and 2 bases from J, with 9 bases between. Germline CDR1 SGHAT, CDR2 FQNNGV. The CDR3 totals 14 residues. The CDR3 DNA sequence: TGTGCCAGCAGCTTAGGAGGGAATACCTACGAGCAGTACTTC. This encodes CASSLGGNTYEQYF.

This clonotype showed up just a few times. Here the CDR3 reads CASGSGREVQEQFF. CDR3 coding DNA: TGTGCCAGCGGTAGCGGGAGGGAGGTACAAGAGCAGTTCTTC. The chain links TRBV7-3 to TRBJ2-1; 11 positions match TRBD2. Germline CDR1 SGHTA, CDR2 FQGTGA. The CDR3 totals 14 residues. The J segment lost 10 bases and the V segment lost 8 bases, leaving 10 bases of the junction unmatched.

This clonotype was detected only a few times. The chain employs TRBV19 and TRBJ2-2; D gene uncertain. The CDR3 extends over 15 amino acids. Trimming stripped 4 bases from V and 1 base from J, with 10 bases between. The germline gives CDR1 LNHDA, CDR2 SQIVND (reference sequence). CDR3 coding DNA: TGTGCCAGTAGTACCCCTAGGGAGAACACCGGGGAGCTGTTTTTT. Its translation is CASSTPRENTGELFF.

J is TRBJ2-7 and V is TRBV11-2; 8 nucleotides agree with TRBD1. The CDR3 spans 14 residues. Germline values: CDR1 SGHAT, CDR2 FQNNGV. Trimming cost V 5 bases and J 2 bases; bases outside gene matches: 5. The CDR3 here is CASSLRTGPYEQYF. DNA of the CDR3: TGTGCCAGCAGCCTCAGGACAGGGCCCTACGAGCAGTACTTC. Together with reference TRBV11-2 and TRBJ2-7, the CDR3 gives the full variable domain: EAGVAQSPRYKIIEKRQSVAFWCNPISGHATLYWYQQILGQGPKLLIQFQNNGVVDDSQLPKDRFSAERLKGVDSTLKIQPAKLEDSAVYLCASSLRTGPYEQYFGPGTRLTVT.

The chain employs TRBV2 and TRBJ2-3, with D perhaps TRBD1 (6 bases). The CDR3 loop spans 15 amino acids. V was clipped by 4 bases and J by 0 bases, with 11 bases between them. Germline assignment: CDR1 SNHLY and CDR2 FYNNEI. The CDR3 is CASSGGRGSTDTQYF. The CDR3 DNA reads TGTGCCAGCAGTGGGGGCAGGGGAAGCACAGATACGCAGTATTTT.

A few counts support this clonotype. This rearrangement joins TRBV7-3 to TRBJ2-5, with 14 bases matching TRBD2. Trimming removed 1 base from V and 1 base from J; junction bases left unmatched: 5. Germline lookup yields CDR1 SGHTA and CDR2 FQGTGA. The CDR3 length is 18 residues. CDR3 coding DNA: TGTGCCAGCAGCTTAAGTGGACTAGCGGGGGGCCCCCAAGAGACCCAGTACTTC. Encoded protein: CASSLSGLAGGPQETQYF.

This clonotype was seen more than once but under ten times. Here the CDR3 reads CATRSGTHTMRQFF. The CDR3, as DNA: TGTGCCACCAGAAGCGGGACCCATACAATGAGGCAGTTCTTC. The rearrangement joins TRBV11-2 to TRBJ2-1, with 7 bases matching TRBD2. Germline CDR1 and CDR2: SGHAT and FQNNGV. The CDR3 sequence is 14 residues long. V lost 10 bases and J lost 12; bases outside the gene matches: 18.

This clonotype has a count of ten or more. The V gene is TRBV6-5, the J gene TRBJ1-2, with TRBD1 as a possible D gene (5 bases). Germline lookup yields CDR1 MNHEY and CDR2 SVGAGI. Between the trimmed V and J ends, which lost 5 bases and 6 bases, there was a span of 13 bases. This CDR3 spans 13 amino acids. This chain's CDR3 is CASSPTLGDGYTF. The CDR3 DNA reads TGTGCCAGCAGTCCCACTTTAGGGGATGGCTACACCTTC.

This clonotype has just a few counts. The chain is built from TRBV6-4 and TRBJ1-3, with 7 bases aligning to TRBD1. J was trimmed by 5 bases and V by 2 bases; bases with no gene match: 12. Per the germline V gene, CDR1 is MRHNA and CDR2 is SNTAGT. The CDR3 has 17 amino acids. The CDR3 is CASSDEAAGGRRNTIYF. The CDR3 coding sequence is TGTGCCAGCAGTGACGAAGCGGCAGGGGGTAGAAGAAACACCATATATTTT.

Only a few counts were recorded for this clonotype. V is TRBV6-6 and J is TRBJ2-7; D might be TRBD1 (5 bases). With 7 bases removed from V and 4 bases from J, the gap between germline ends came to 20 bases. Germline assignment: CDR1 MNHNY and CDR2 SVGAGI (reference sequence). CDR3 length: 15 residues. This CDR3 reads CASTYDGRGRYEQYF. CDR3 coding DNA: TGTGCCAGCACCTACGACGGTAGGGGTAGGTACGAGCAGTACTTC.

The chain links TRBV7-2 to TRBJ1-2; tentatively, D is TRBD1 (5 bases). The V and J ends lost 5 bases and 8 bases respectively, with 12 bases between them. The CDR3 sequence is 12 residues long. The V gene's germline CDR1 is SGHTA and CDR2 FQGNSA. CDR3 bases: TGTGCCAGCAGCCTTAGGGGACCAGGCTACACCTTC. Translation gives CASSLRGPGYTF. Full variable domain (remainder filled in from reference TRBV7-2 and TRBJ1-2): GAGVSQSPSNKVTEKGKDVELRCDPISGHTALYWYRQSLGQGLEFLIYFQGNSAPDKSGLPSDRFSAERTGGSVSTLTIQRTQQEDSAVYLCASSLRGPGYTFGSGTRLTVV.

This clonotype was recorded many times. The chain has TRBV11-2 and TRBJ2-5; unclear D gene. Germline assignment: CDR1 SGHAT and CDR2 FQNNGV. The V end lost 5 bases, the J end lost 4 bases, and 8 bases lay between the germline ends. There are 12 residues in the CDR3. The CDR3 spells CASSPRLETQYF. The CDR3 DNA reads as TGTGCCAGCAGCCCCCGACTAGAGACCCAGTACTTC.

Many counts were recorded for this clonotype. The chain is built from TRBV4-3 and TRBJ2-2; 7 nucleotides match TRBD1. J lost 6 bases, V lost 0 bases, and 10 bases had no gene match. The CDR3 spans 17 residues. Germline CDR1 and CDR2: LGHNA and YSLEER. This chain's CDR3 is CASSQDWATGWAGELFF. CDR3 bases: TGCGCCAGCAGCCAAGATTGGGCGACAGGGTGGGCCGGGGAGCTGTTTTTT.

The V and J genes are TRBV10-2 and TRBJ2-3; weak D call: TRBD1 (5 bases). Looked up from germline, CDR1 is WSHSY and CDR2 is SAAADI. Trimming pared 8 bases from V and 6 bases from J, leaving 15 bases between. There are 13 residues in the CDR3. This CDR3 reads CASGQTRADTQYF. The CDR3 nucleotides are TGCGCCAGCGGTCAAACCAGGGCTGATACGCAGTATTTT.

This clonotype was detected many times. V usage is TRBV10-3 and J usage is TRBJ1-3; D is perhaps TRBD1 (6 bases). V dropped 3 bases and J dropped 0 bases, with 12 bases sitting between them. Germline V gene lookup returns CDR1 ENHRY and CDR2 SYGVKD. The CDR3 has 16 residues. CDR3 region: CAISDGGESSGNTIYF. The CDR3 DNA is TGTGCCATCAGTGACGGGGGCGAAAGCTCTGGAAACACCATATATTTT.

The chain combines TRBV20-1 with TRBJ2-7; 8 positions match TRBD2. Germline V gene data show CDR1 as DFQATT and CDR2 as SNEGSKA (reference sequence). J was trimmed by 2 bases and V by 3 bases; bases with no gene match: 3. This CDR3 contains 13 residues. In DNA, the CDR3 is TGCAGTGCTAGTTCCGGGGGGGCCTACGAGCAGTACTTC. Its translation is CSASSGGAYEQYF.

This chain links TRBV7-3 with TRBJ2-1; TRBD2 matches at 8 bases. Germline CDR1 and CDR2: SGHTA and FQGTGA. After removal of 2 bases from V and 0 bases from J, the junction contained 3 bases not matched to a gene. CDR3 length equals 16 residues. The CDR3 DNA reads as TGTGCCAGCAGCTTAGTAGCGGGAAGCTCCTACAATGAGCAGTTCTTC. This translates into CASSLVAGSSYNEQFF. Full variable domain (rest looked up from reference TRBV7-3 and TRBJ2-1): GAGVSQTPSNKVTEKGKYVELRCDPISGHTALYWYRQSLGQGPEFLIYFQGTGAADDSGLPNDRFFAVRPEGSVSTLKIQRTERGDSAVYLCASSLVAGSSYNEQFFGPGTRLTVL.

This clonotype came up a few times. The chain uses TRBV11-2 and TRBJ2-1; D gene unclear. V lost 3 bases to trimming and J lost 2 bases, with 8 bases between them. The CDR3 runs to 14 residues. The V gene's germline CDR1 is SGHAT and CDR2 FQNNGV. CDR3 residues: CASSLTPTYNEQFF. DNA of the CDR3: TGTGCCAGCAGCTTGACTCCAACCTACAATGAGCAGTTCTTC. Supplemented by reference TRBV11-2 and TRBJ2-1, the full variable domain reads EAGVAQSPRYKIIEKRQSVAFWCNPISGHATLYWYQQILGQGPKLLIQFQNNGVVDDSQLPKDRFSAERLKGVDSTLKIQPAKLEDSAVYLCASSLTPTYNEQFFGPGTRLTVL.

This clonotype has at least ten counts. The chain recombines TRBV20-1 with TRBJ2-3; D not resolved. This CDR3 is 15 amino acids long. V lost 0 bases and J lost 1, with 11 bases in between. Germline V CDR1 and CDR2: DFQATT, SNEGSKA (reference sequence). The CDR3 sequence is CSARDLNRRTDTQYF. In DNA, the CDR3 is TGCAGTGCTAGAGATCTTAACCGACGCACAGATACGCAGTATTTT.

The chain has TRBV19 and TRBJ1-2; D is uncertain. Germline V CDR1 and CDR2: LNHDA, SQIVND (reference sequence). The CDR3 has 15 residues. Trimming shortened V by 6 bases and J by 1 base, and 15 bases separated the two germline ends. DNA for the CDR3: TGTGCCAGTAGGCCCCCGGCGAAGAATAACTATGGCTACACCTTC. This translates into CASRPPAKNNYGYTF.

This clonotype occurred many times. Here the CDR3 DNA reads TGTGCCAGCAGCGGAGCACAGGGGAACGGGGAGCTGTTTTTT. Protein product: CASSGAQGNGELFF. The chain links TRBV6-6 to TRBJ2-2; 7 bases match TRBD1. This CDR3 spans 14 amino acids. Germline CDR1 MNHNY, CDR2 SVGAGI (reference sequence). V trimming: 6 bases; J trimming: 7 bases; junction bases outside the gene matches: 8.

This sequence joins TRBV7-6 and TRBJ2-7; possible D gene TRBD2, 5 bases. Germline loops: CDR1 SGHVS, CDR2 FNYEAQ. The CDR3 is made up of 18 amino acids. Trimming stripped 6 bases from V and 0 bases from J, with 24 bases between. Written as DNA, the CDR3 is TGTGCCAGCAGTAAAAGTTTTAGGTACGGGAACGACTCCTACGAGCAGTACTTC. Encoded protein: CASSKSFRYGNDSYEQYF.

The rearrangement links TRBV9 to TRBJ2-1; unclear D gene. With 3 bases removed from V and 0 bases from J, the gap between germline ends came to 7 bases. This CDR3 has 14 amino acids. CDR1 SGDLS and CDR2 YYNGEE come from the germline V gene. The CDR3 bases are TGTGCCAGCAGCGGCGATGGCTCCTACAATGAGCAGTTCTTC. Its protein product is CASSGDGSYNEQFF.

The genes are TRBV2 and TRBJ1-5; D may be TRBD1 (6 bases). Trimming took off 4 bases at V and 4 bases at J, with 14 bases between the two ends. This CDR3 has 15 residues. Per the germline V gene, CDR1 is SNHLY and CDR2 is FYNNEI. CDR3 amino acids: CASSGLQGLNQPQHF. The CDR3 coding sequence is TGTGCCAGCAGTGGACTACAGGGACTAAATCAGCCCCAGCATTTT.

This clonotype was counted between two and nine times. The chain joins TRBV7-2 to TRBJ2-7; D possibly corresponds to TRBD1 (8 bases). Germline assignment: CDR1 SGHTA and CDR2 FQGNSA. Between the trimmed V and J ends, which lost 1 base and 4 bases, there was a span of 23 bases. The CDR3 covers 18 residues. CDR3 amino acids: CASSLGSSGGTGGYEQYF. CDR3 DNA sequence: TGTGCCAGCAGCTTAGGATCCTCCGGGGGGACAGGAGGGTACGAGCAGTACTTC.

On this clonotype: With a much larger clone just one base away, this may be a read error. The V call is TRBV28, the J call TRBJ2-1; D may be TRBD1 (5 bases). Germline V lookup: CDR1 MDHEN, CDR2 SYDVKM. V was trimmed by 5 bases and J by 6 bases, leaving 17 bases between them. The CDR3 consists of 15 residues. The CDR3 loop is CASSPTGSGINEQFF. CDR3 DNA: TGTGCCAGCAGTCCTACCGGGTCAGGGATCAATGAGCAGTTCTTC.

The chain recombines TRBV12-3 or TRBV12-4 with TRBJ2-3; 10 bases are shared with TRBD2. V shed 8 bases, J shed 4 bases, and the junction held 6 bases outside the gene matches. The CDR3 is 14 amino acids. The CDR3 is CASRASGSSDTQYF. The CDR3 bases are TGTGCCAGCCGGGCTAGCGGGAGCTCAGATACGCAGTATTTT.

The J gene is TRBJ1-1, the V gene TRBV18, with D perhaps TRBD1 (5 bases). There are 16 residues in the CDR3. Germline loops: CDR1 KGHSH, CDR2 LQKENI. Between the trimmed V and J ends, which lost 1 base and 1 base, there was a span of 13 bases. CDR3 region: CASSPLLRGENTEAFF. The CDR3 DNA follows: TGTGCCAGCTCACCACTTTTACGGGGCGAGAACACTGAAGCTTTCTTT.

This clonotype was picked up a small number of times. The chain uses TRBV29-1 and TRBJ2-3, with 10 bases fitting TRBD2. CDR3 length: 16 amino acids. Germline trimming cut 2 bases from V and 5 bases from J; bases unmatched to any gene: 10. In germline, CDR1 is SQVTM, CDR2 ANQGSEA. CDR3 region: CSVERTASGGEDTQYF. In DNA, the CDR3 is TGCAGCGTTGAAAGGACGGCGAGCGGGGGGGAAGATACGCAGTATTTT.

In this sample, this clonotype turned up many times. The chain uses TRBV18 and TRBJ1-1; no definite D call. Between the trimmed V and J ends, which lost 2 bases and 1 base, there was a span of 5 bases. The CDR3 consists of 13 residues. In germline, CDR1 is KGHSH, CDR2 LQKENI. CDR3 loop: CASSPSENTEAFF. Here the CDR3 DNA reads TGTGCCAGCTCACCATCAGAGAACACTGAAGCTTTCTTT.